The next 25 T cell receptor beta chains were all read from a single sample in a study of shared clonotypes between healthy human individuals. Here immunoSEQ multiplex PCR was the method, and the copy in TCRdb shows in-frame clones only, minus some. The sample yields 2,100,000 or so clones, about 94% seen once. Sequencing used naive CD4+ T cells sorted from blood. Subset meaning: CD45RA+ positively selected. The source is a man in his late teens or twenties in good health.

CDR3 sequence: CASSQDLEQPQHF. Written as DNA, the CDR3 is TGTGCCAGCAGCCAAGATCTAGAGCAGCCCCAGCATTTT. The chain combines TRBV14 with TRBJ1-5; D ambiguous. CDR3 length: 13 residues. Trimming removed 0 bases at V and 7 bases at J, with 7 bases between. The germline V gene has CDR1 SGHDN and CDR2 FVKESK.

With regard to this clone: The same CDR3 can be traced to other DNA sequences in this sample. The chain is built from TRBV7-9 and TRBJ2-3; 9 bases are a match to TRBD2. The CDR3 has 16 amino acids. The trim removed 5 bases at V and 2 bases at J, leaving 8 bases unmatched. CDR1 is SEHNR and CDR2 is FQNEAQ in the germline V gene (reference sequence). CDR3 nucleotide sequence: TGTGCCAGCAGCCCGCCGGGACTAGCAGTCACAGATACGCAGTATTTT. Amino acid sequence: CASSPPGLAVTDTQYF.

This chain links TRBV7-9 with TRBJ2-2, with D possibly being TRBD1 or TRBD2 (6 bases each). V was cut by 3 bases and J by 6 bases, with 17 bases left in between. In germline, CDR1 is SEHNR, CDR2 FQNEAQ (reference sequence). CDR3 length: 16 residues. In DNA form, the CDR3 reads TGTGCCAGCAGCTTGAGGGGGGAGTTGGACGCCGGGGAGCTGTTTTTT. Amino acid sequence: CASSLRGELDAGELFF. The full variable domain, its missing parts supplied by reference TRBV7-9 and TRBJ2-2, is DTGVSQNPRHKITKRGQNVTFRCDPISEHNRLYWYRQTLGQGPEFLTYFQNEAQLEKSRLLSDRFSAERPKGSFSTLEIQRTEQGDSAMYLCASSLRGELDAGELFFGEGSRLTVL.

The rearrangement uses TRBV30 and TRBJ2-2, with TRBD2 identical over 7 bases. The CDR3 runs to 13 residues. The V gene's germline CDR1 is GTSNPN and CDR2 SVGIG (reference sequence). V lost 0 bases and J lost 7; bases outside the gene matches: 2. The CDR3 coding sequence is TGTGCCTGGAGTGTACGGGGGGACGGGGAGCTGTTTTTT. Protein: CAWSVRGDGELFF.

The rearrangement links TRBV5-1 to TRBJ2-5; D tentatively reads TRBD1 or TRBD2 (5 bases each). V was cut by 4 bases and J by 5 bases, with 18 bases left in between. The CDR3 extends over 15 amino acids. Germline CDR1 is SGHRS and CDR2 is YFSETQ. This CDR3 is CASSKIPGTHETQYF. The CDR3, as DNA: TGCGCCAGCAGCAAGATACCGGGGACGCACGAGACCCAGTACTTC. Filled out from reference TRBV5-1 and TRBJ2-5, the complete variable domain reads KAGVTQTPRYLIKTRGQQVTLSCSPISGHRSVSWYQQTPGQGLQFLFEYFSETQRNKGNFPGRFSGRQFSNSRSEMNVSTLELGDSALYLCASSKIPGTHETQYFGPGTRLLVL.

The chain joins TRBV19 to TRBJ1-6; D remains ambiguous. Trimming removed 5 bases from V and 6 bases from J, with 5 bases in between. Germline CDR1 is LNHDA and CDR2 is SQIVND (reference sequence). This CDR3 has 12 amino acids. The CDR3 DNA reads as TGTGCCAGTAGTCCTCTTAATTCACCCCTCCACTTT. This sequence encodes CASSPLNSPLHF.

As concerns this clone: At the DNA level, this CDR3 is encoded by other sequences in the same sample as well. The gene calls are TRBV5-1 and TRBJ1-4; unclear D gene. This CDR3 comprises 14 residues. Germline CDR1 SGHRS, CDR2 YFSETQ. V lost 0 bases and J lost 4, with 7 bases in between. The CDR3 here is CASSLGGNNEKLFF. The CDR3 DNA reads as TGCGCCAGCAGCTTGGGAGGCAATAATGAAAAACTGTTTTTT.

This clone has a single count. This rearrangement joins TRBV13 to TRBJ1-3; D ambiguous. The CDR3 has 17 amino acids. Germline values: CDR1 PRHDT, CDR2 FYEKMQ (reference sequence). Trimming left V 4 bases short and J 3 bases short, with 19 bases between. In DNA, the CDR3 is TGTGCCAGCAGCTATACTGAGGGAAATTCGTATGGAAACACCATATATTTT. Protein product: CASSYTEGNSYGNTIYF. Full variable domain (outside the CDR3, taken from reference TRBV13 and TRBJ1-3): AAGVIQSPRHLIKEKRETATLKCYPIPRHDTVYWYQQGPGQDPQFLISFYEKMQSDKGSIPDRFSAQQFSDYHSELNMSSLELGDSALYFCASSYTEGNSYGNTIYFGEGSWLTVV.

The J gene is TRBJ2-3, the V gene TRBV30; D not resolved. V lost 2 bases to trimming and J lost 2 bases, with 20 bases between them. CDR1 is GTSNPN, CDR2 SVGIG, per germline (reference sequence). The CDR3 is 17 amino acids. CDR3 residues: CAWSLGVGSHLTDTQYF. The CDR3 nucleotides read TGTGCCTGGAGTTTGGGCGTGGGCTCCCACCTCACAGATACGCAGTATTTT.

The rearrangement links TRBV19 to TRBJ2-1, with D perhaps matching TRBD1 (6 bases). V dropped 3 bases and J dropped 5 bases, with 11 bases sitting between them. The germline CDR1 and CDR2 sequences are LNHDA and SQIVND (reference sequence). The CDR3 extends over 14 amino acids. The CDR3 DNA is TGTGCCAGTAGTATGGGGGCCTGGGACAATGAGCAGTTCTTC. It translates to CASSMGAWDNEQFF.

V gene TRBV11-2 combines with J gene TRBJ1-5; TRBD1 matches 7 bases. Per germline, CDR1 SGHAT and CDR2 FQNNGV. The length of the CDR3 is 15 residues. The V and J ends lost 5 bases and 4 bases, in that order; junction bases with no gene match: 8. The CDR3 sequence is CASSRETGRNQPQHF. The CDR3 bases are TGTGCCAGCAGCCGAGAGACAGGGCGGAATCAGCCCCAGCATTTT.

In this sample, this clone turned up once. The chain couples TRBV10-1 to TRBJ2-4; D unclear. The germline V gene encodes CDR1 WNHNN and CDR2 SYGVQD (reference sequence). The V end lost 3 bases, the J end lost 0 bases, and 3 bases lay between the germline ends. This CDR3 contains 13 residues. The CDR3 region has the DNA TGCGCCAGCAGTGACCAAGCCAAAAACATTCAGTACTTC. The encoded protein is CASSDQAKNIQYF.

The V and J genes are TRBV5-1 and TRBJ2-1, with 13 positions matching TRBD2. Germline CDR1 reads SGHRS; CDR2 reads YFSETQ. The CDR3 spans 16 residues. Losses at the gene ends were 4 bases for V and 0 bases for J; bases not matched to a gene: 1. As DNA, the CDR3 is TGCGCCAGCAGCCGGACTAGCGGGAGCTCCTACAATGAGCAGTTCTTC. Its translation: CASSRTSGSSYNEQFF.

This chain uses TRBV7-6 with TRBJ1-6; D is ambiguous. Germline V gene data show CDR1 as SGHVS and CDR2 as FNYEAQ. V was clipped by 1 base and J by 10 bases, with 17 bases between them. The CDR3 length is 16 residues. The DNA of the CDR3 is TGTGCCAGCAGCTTAGGGAGTCCTGGTCCTTACTCACCCCTCCACTTT. Its translation: CASSLGSPGPYSPLHF.

V is TRBV6-1 and J is TRBJ1-5; unclear D gene. Germline assignment: CDR1 MNHNS and CDR2 SASEGT. Trimming took 6 bases from V and 4 from J, leaving 7 bases between them. This CDR3 comprises 12 residues. As DNA, the CDR3 is TGTGCCAGCAGAATAGGAAATCAGCCCCAGCATTTT. Amino acid sequence: CASRIGNQPQHF.

This clone was seen just once. The chain links TRBV19 to TRBJ1-5; possible D gene TRBD1, 5 bases. This CDR3 has 16 residues. Deletions cut 3 bases from V and 4 bases from J, with 16 bases between. Germline V lookup: CDR1 LNHDA, CDR2 SQIVND (reference sequence). The CDR3 DNA sequence: TGTGCCAGTAGTATGCAACTCAGGGCTTCAAATCAGCCCCAGCATTTT. It encodes CASSMQLRASNQPQHF.

This chain joins TRBV5-1 and TRBJ1-3; 7 bases agree with TRBD1. The CDR3 is made up of 17 amino acids. The trim removed 3 bases at V and 0 bases at J, leaving 9 bases unmatched. Germline V gene data show CDR1 as SGHRS and CDR2 as YFSETQ. The CDR3 region has the DNA TGCGCCAGCAGCTGGGGGACAGCTTTATACTCTGGAAACACCATATATTTT. Protein sequence: CASSWGTALYSGNTIYF.

The V and J genes are TRBV21-1 and TRBJ2-5; the tabulated D call, TRBD1, remains unverified against the DNA. TRBV21-1 is a listed pseudogene. The CDR3 sequence is 17 residues long. The CDR3, as DNA: TGTGCCAGCAGCAAAGGTTCGGCAGGGGGGCCCGGTGGGACCCAGTACTTC. Residues: CASSKGSAGGPGGTQYF.

V is TRBV7-2 and J is TRBJ2-3; TRBD2 aligns across 8 bases. The CDR3 contains 14 residues. Per germline, CDR1 SGHTA and CDR2 FQGNSA. With 4 bases clipped from V and 2 bases from J, the junction kept 2 bases outside the gene matches. CDR3 sequence: CASSSGLDTDTQYF. The CDR3 nucleotides read TGTGCCAGCAGCTCGGGACTAGACACAGATACGCAGTATTTT.

The chain links TRBV6-6 to TRBJ1-1; TRBD1 might be the D (6 bases). The germline V gene has CDR1 MNHNY and CDR2 SVGAGI (reference sequence). The CDR3 is 13 residues long. V shed 7 bases and J shed 4 bases, with 13 bases lying between them. CDR3 protein: CASKQGGATEAFF. The CDR3 coding sequence is TGTGCCAGCAAACAGGGTGGGGCCACTGAAGCTTTCTTT.

Remarks on this clone: In the same sample, other DNA sequences code for this CDR3. The chain recombines TRBV18 with TRBJ1-3, with D perhaps matching TRBD1 (5 bases). The V and J ends lost 6 bases and 1 base respectively, with 10 bases between them. Germline CDR1 and CDR2: KGHSH and LQKENI. The CDR3 has 14 residues. The DNA of the CDR3 is TGTGCCAGCTCGCTTCAGGGTTCTGGAAACACCATATATTTT. Residues: CASSLQGSGNTIYF.

The chain is built from TRBV7-8 and TRBJ1-4, with D unclear. CDR1 is SGHVS and CDR2 is FQNEAQ in the germline V gene. V lost 4 bases and J 5 bases, leaving 17 bases between the germline ends. CDR3 length: 16 amino acids. CDR3 nucleotide sequence: TGTGCCAGCAGCTCTAATAAGGGTGGGTGGAATGAAAAACTGTTTTTT. Its translation: CASSSNKGGWNEKLFF.

The CDR3: CASRRTGEANGYTF. CDR3 nucleotides: TGTGCCAGTAGGAGAACAGGGGAGGCAAATGGCTACACCTTC. The chain recombines TRBV19 with TRBJ1-2, with 7 bases aligning to TRBD1. The junction had 10 bases not matched to a gene; V was cut back by 6 bases and J by 6 bases. The CDR3 contains 14 residues. The germline V gene has CDR1 LNHDA and CDR2 SQIVND (reference sequence).

The chain links TRBV28 to TRBJ1-2; D not certain. The CDR3 covers 12 residues. Germline V gene data show CDR1 as MDHEN and CDR2 as SYDVKM. V dropped 2 bases and J dropped 7 bases, with 8 bases sitting between them. The CDR3 sequence is CASSLLTIGYTF. CDR3 coding DNA: TGTGCCAGCAGTTTACTCACGATTGGCTACACCTTC.

V and J are TRBV30 and TRBJ1-1; 10 bases match TRBD1. V was pared by 5 bases and J by 6 bases, with 15 bases of the junction left unmatched. The germline V gene has CDR1 GTSNPN and CDR2 SVGIG (reference sequence). CDR3 length equals 16 residues. CDR3 region: CAWEGDRGVRRAEAFF. CDR3 sequence (DNA): TGTGCCTGGGAAGGGGACAGGGGCGTTCGAAGGGCTGAAGCTTTCTTT.